These 18 T cell receptor beta chains were all obtained from the same sample, sequenced in a study of regulatory T cells in long-lasting Graves disease. Both iRepertoire HTBI primers and Arm-PCR of CDR3 regions were used to build the TCR beta libraries. TCRdb analysed the multiplex PCR reads with MiXCR anew, one entry per CDR3 protein. The table includes roughly 400,000 distinct CDR3 sequences, roughly a fifth detected once. The time point was: persistent/refractory GD, antithyroid drugs over 5 years with positive TRAb. Extracted PBMC RNA gave rise to the TCR library. Material: peripheral blood mononuclear cells (PBMCs), obtained when the disease was refractory, from a patient treated with antithyroid drugs. These receptors came from a female donor with Graves disease.

As to this clonotype: A read error is possible here, since a much larger clone lies one base away. The rearrangement links TRBV6-9 to TRBJ1-5; 7 bases line up with TRBD1. The V segment lost 4 bases and the J segment 5 bases; nucleotides outside the gene matches: 5. CDR1 is MNHGY, CDR2 SVAAGI, per germline. The CDR3 covers 14 residues. CDR3 residues: CASSSGGSYQPQHF. CDR3 DNA: TGTGCCAGCAGTTCAGGGGGGAGCTATCAGCCCCAGCATTTT.

This clonotype came up many times. The V and J genes are TRBV15 and TRBJ1-5, with a possible D match to TRBD1 (6 bases). V was cut by 4 bases and J by 8 bases, with 15 bases left in between. CDR3 length: 14 residues. The germline gives CDR1 LNHNV, CDR2 YYDKDF (reference sequence). The CDR3: CATSTTGTQEPQHF. In DNA form, the CDR3 reads TGTGCCACCAGCACCACCGGGACACAGGAGCCCCAGCATTTT.

The CDR3 DNA sequence: TGTGCCTGGAGAGGACAGGGTGATGGCTACACCTTC. Its protein product is CAWRGQGDGYTF. The chain is built from TRBV30 and TRBJ1-2, with 8 bases aligning to TRBD1. Germline loops: CDR1 GTSNPN, CDR2 SVGIG (reference sequence). Trimming cost V 3 bases and J 6 bases; bases outside gene matches: 3. The CDR3 is 12 amino acids.

This clonotype was counted a few times. The rearrangement links TRBV7-6 to TRBJ2-5, with D possibly matching TRBD1 (5 bases). The V end was cut by 4 bases, the J end by 0 bases, with 12 bases between. The CDR3 contains 15 residues. From germline, CDR1 is SGHVS and CDR2 FNYEAQ. CDR3 amino acids: CASSSTASNQETQYF. CDR3 bases: TGTGCCAGCAGCTCGACAGCCTCCAACCAAGAGACCCAGTACTTC.

This clonotype was observed at least ten times. The chain employs TRBV12-3 or TRBV12-4 and TRBJ2-5; 9 nucleotides match TRBD2. This CDR3 has 15 residues. The V segment lost 6 bases and the J segment 7 bases; nucleotides outside the gene matches: 12. The CDR3 here is CASSLGETSGRTQYF. The CDR3 region has the DNA TGTGCCAGCAGCCTAGGCGAGACTAGCGGAAGGACCCAGTACTTC.

This clonotype has more than one count but fewer than ten. The V and J genes are TRBV29-1 and TRBJ2-7; possible D gene TRBD1, 6 bases. The germline V and J ends were trimmed by 5 bases and 7 bases, with 15 bases remaining between them. The germline CDR1 and CDR2 sequences are SQVTM and ANQGSEA. The CDR3 spans 12 residues. The CDR3 loop reads CSVSDRRREQYF. The CDR3 DNA follows: TGCAGCGTTTCCGACAGGAGAAGGGAGCAGTACTTC.

This clonotype was found a few times. The rearrangement links TRBV29-1 to TRBJ2-2, with D perhaps assigned TRBD1 or TRBD2 (5 bases each). V was pared by 7 bases and J by 4 bases, with 7 bases between. Germline CDR1 reads SQVTM; CDR2 reads ANQGSEA. The length of the CDR3 is 11 residues. The CDR3 DNA is TGCAGCGCTGGGACCACCGGGGAGCTGTTTTTT. This sequence encodes CSAGTTGELFF.

Turning to this clonotype: This may arise from a read error, as a much more abundant clone is one base away. The V and J genes are TRBV20-1 and TRBJ2-7, with D possibly matching TRBD1 (5 bases). The CDR3 loop spans 15 amino acids. Germline V CDR1 and CDR2: DFQATT, SNEGSKA (reference sequence). CDR3 nucleotides: TGCAGGGCCAGGGCAGGTCGGCCGCGTCTTTACGAGCAGTACTTC. Encoded protein: CRARAGRPRLYEQYF.

In this sample, this clonotype turned up many times. The rearrangement uses TRBV7-2 and TRBJ2-7, with D perhaps TRBD2 (6 bases). This CDR3 region has 16 residues. The germline V gene encodes CDR1 SGHTA and CDR2 FQGNSA. V was clipped by 6 bases and J by 6 bases, with 24 bases between them. The CDR3 nucleotides are TGTGCCAGCAGTCCCCTCGGGGCTAGCGCAAGGTCCGAGCAGTACTTC. Translated, it gives CASSPLGASARSEQYF.

This clonotype was recorded at least ten times. J is TRBJ1-1 and V is TRBV28; 10 bases fit TRBD1. Trimming took 8 bases from V and 1 from J; bases not matched to a gene: 7. CDR3 size: 15 residues. The germline gives CDR1 MDHEN, CDR2 SYDVKM. The CDR3 loop is CASLDRGRGNTEAFF. Written as DNA, the CDR3 is TGTGCCAGCCTTGACAGGGGGCGGGGGAACACTGAAGCTTTCTTT.

A word on this clonotype: A much larger clone differs by one base, so this may be a read error. The chain joins TRBV6-1 to TRBJ1-4, with 9 bases identical to TRBD1. The germline gives CDR1 MNHNS, CDR2 SASEGT. The CDR3 contains 16 residues. The CDR3 loop reads CASKTDGDRVNDKLFF. The CDR3 bases are TGTGCCAGCAAAACAGACGGGGACAGGGTAAATGATAAACTGTTTTTT.

This clonotype was seen repeatedly, ten times or more. This chain connects TRBV28 to TRBJ1-5, with TRBD1 identical over 9 bases. The junction had 4 bases not matched to a gene; V was cut back by 6 bases and J by 1 base. CDR1 and CDR2 (germline): MDHEN, SYDVKM. There are 15 residues in the CDR3. This CDR3 reads CASSQGQGSNQPQHF. CDR3 nucleotide sequence: TGTGCCAGCAGCCAGGGACAGGGAAGCAATCAGCCCCAGCATTTT.

This clonotype has more than one count but fewer than ten. The J gene is TRBJ1-1, the V gene TRBV5-4, with a possible D match to TRBD1 (6 bases). Germline V lookup: CDR1 SGHNT, CDR2 YYREEE (reference sequence). Deletions cut 2 bases from V and 8 bases from J, with 13 bases between. The CDR3 totals 13 residues. The chain's CDR3 is CASSFQGKGEAFF. The CDR3 DNA reads as TGTGCCAGCAGCTTTCAGGGGAAGGGGGAAGCTTTCTTT.

In this sample, this clonotype turned up a few times. The CDR3 loop reads CSVREPSTEAFF. In DNA, the CDR3 is TGCAGCGTAAGGGAACCTTCCACTGAAGCTTTCTTT. The chain couples TRBV29-1 to TRBJ1-1; D remains unclear. Trimming stripped 6 bases from V and 4 bases from J, with 12 bases between. This CDR3 is 12 amino acids long. Germline V CDR1 and CDR2: SQVTM, ANQGSEA.

This clonotype was seen ten or more times. The genes are TRBV20-1 and TRBJ2-7, with TRBD1 identical over 10 bases. The germline gives CDR1 DFQATT, CDR2 SNEGSKA (reference sequence). The J segment lost 4 bases and the V segment lost 3 bases, leaving 0 bases of the junction unmatched. The CDR3 is 12 residues long. The CDR3 DNA sequence: TGCAGTGCTAGGGGACAGGGGTACGAGCAGTACTTC. It encodes CSARGQGYEQYF.

This clonotype was seen many times. The V gene is TRBV15, the J gene TRBJ1-1, with 9 bases aligning to TRBD1. The CDR3 contains 14 residues. V shed 3 bases, J shed 5 bases, and the junction held 4 bases outside the gene matches. Per germline, CDR1 LNHNV and CDR2 YYDKDF (reference sequence). CDR3 protein: CATSRGQGWTEAFF. CDR3 in DNA: TGTGCCACCAGCAGGGGACAGGGTTGGACTGAAGCTTTCTTT.

The rearrangement links TRBV11-2 to TRBJ2-3; D is ambiguous. Trimming removed 6 bases at V and 0 bases at J, with 7 bases between. CDR3 length equals 13 residues. The germline V gene has CDR1 SGHAT and CDR2 FQNNGV. The chain's CDR3 is CASSPFSTDTQYF. The CDR3, as DNA: TGTGCCAGCAGTCCATTTAGCACAGATACGCAGTATTTT.

This clonotype was seen more than once but under ten times. This sequence joins TRBV30 and TRBJ2-7; unclear D gene. The germline gives CDR1 GTSNPN, CDR2 SVGIG (reference sequence). The V end was cut by 1 base, the J end by 0 bases, with 10 bases between. The CDR3 loop spans 14 amino acids. CDR3 amino acids: CAWSGSDSSYEQYF. The CDR3 region has the DNA TGTGCCTGGAGTGGGAGCGATAGCTCCTACGAGCAGTACTTC.